A selection of T cell receptor beta chains follows, all from one sample in a study of shared clonotypes between healthy human individuals. Assay: immunoSEQ multiplex PCR; the TCRdb copy retains only in-frame clones and omits some. The table has roughly 100,000 clones, approximately 70% seen once. Specimen: memory CD8+ T cells sorted from blood. The origin of the receptors is a woman in her 30s in good health. Each CDR3 is given with its conserved first and last residue. Each record gives: J gene, clone size, D gene, V gene, CDR3 DNA, CDR3 protein. D genes are given only for firm matches. The size of a clone is reported for some rows only, either as once, few or many, or as a class for expanded clones.

TRBJ1-5 . . TRBV27 TGTGCCAGCACCTGTGGGGGATATCAGCCCCAGCATTTT CASTCGGYQPQHF
TRBJ1-1 many . TRBV19 TGTGCCAGTTCTCAGTGGGTGTACACTGAAGCTTTCTTT CASSQWVYTEAFF
TRBJ1-1 . TRBD1 TRBV30 TGTGCCTGGACTGGACAGGCGAACACTGAAGCTTTCTTT CAWTGQANTEAFF
TRBJ2-7 . . TRBV5-1 TGCGCCAGCAGCTTAGCCCCAGGGTCACAGGGCGAGCAGTACTTC CASSLAPGSQGEQYF
TRBJ2-1 many TRBD2 TRBV7-9 TGTGCCAGCAGCCCGAGGGGCGGGAGCGCCTACAATGAGCAGTTCTTC CASSPRGGSAYNEQFF
TRBJ2-7 . TRBD1 TRBV6-1 TGTGCCAGCAGTGTAAGGACAGGGGTCTCCTACGAGCAGTACTTC CASSVRTGVSYEQYF
TRBJ2-5 . . TRBV19 TGTGCCAGTAGTATATGGGGGCCAGAGACCCAGTACTTC CASSIWGPETQYF
TRBJ2-1 . TRBD2 TRBV27 TGTGCCAGCAGTTTGTCTAGCGGGGGAAACAATGAGCAGTTCTTC CASSLSSGGNNEQFF
TRBJ2-7 . TRBD2 TRBV6-4 TGTGCCAGCAGTGACTCTAGCGGGAGCTCCTACGAGCAGTACTTC CASSDSSGSSYEQYF
TRBJ2-7 once . TRBV5-1 TGCGCCAGCAGATTTAGCGGCTACGAGCAGTACTTC CASRFSGYEQYF
TRBJ2-1 . . TRBV7-9 TGTGCCAGCAGCTCTGTAGGTGGTGAGCAGTTCTTC CASSSVGGEQFF
TRBJ2-7 . . TRBV7-2 TGTGCCAGCAGCTTCTATCTCAGCTCCTACGAGCAGTACTTC CASSFYLSSYEQYF
TRBJ1-1 . . TRBV6-1 TGTGCCAGCAGTGAAGTGGCCTTCGTGAACACTGAAGCTTTCTTT CASSEVAFVNTEAFF
TRBJ2-1 few . TRBV25-1 TGTGCCAGCAGTGATCGGCGGGACAAGAATGAGCAGTTCTTC CASSDRRDKNEQFF
TRBJ2-5 . TRBD2 TRBV7-9 TGTGCCAGCAGCTTCTCCGGGACTACAAAAGAGACCCAGTACTTC CASSFSGTTKETQYF
TRBJ2-1 . . TRBV25-1 TGTGCCAGCAGTGAAATGCCCCAAGCGGGCTCCTCCTACAATGAGCAGTTCTTC CASSEMPQAGSSYNEQFF
TRBJ1-1 . . TRBV6-1 TGTGCCAGCACCCTAAACGGTAGGACTGAAGCTTTCTTT CASTLNGRTEAFF
TRBJ1-1 . . TRBV30 TGTGCCTGGAACAGGGATTTGGGCACTGAAGCTTTCTTT CAWNRDLGTEAFF
TRBJ2-2 . . TRBV5-1 TGCGCCAGCAGCTCCACTAGCCGCACCGGGGAGCTGTTTTTT CASSSTSRTGELFF
TRBJ2-3 . . TRBV5-4 TGTGCCAGCAGCTTCTTTGGGGCAGGAAGGCAAGATACGCAGTATTTT CASSFFGAGRQDTQYF
TRBJ2-2 . . TRBV2 TGTGCCAGCTACGGAACGAACACCGGGGAGCTGTTTTTT CASYGTNTGELFF
TRBJ1-2 . . TRBV4-2 TGTGCCAGCAGCCAAGGGGGGACATCGGATGGCTACACCTTC CASSQGGTSDGYTF
TRBJ2-7 . . TRBV28 TGTGCCAGCAGCCCCGCCCGGGGGTACGAGCAGTACTTC CASSPARGYEQYF
TRBJ2-2 . . TRBV27 TGTGCCAGCAGTTCAGGGATTATGGGGGTTAACACCGGGGAGCTGTTTTTT CASSSGIMGVNTGELFF
TRBJ2-7 . . TRBV10-2 TGCGCCAGCAGTGAGTCATGGGGAAGGAGCTCCTACGAGCAGTACTTC CASSESWGRSSYEQYF
TRBJ2-1 . TRBD2 TRBV10-2 TGCGCCAGCAGTGCGGTACTAGCGAGGCACAATGAGCAGTTCTTC CASSAVLARHNEQFF
TRBJ2-3 once . TRBV4-1 TGCGCCAGCAGCCAAGATCGGGTTAGCCCAGATACGCAGTATTTT CASSQDRVSPDTQYF